Listed here is a single TCR beta chain. The source of the sample is a study of blood T cell repertoires in COVID-19. Whole-study context: In each case, the material was cDNA or gDNA derived from T cells, B-cell-depleted T cells, or PBMCs.

Using immunoSEQ multiplex PCR, the repertoire was profiled, and TCRdb retains in-frame clones only, with some absent. The data hold approximately 81,000 clones, with around nine tenths observed a single time. The V and J ends lost 6 bases and 7 bases respectively, with 18 bases between them. CDR3 length equals 15 residues. Germline CDR1 reads MDHEN; CDR2 reads SYDVKM. The sequence came from a man in his sixties or seventies with active or convalescent COVID-19. The chain is built from TRBV28 and TRBJ1-4; D remains ambiguous. The specimen was peripheral blood. In nucleotides, the CDR3 is TGTGCCAGCAGGACGACGACACAACGAAGTGAAAAACTGTTTTTT. The encoded protein is CASRTTTQRSEKLFF.